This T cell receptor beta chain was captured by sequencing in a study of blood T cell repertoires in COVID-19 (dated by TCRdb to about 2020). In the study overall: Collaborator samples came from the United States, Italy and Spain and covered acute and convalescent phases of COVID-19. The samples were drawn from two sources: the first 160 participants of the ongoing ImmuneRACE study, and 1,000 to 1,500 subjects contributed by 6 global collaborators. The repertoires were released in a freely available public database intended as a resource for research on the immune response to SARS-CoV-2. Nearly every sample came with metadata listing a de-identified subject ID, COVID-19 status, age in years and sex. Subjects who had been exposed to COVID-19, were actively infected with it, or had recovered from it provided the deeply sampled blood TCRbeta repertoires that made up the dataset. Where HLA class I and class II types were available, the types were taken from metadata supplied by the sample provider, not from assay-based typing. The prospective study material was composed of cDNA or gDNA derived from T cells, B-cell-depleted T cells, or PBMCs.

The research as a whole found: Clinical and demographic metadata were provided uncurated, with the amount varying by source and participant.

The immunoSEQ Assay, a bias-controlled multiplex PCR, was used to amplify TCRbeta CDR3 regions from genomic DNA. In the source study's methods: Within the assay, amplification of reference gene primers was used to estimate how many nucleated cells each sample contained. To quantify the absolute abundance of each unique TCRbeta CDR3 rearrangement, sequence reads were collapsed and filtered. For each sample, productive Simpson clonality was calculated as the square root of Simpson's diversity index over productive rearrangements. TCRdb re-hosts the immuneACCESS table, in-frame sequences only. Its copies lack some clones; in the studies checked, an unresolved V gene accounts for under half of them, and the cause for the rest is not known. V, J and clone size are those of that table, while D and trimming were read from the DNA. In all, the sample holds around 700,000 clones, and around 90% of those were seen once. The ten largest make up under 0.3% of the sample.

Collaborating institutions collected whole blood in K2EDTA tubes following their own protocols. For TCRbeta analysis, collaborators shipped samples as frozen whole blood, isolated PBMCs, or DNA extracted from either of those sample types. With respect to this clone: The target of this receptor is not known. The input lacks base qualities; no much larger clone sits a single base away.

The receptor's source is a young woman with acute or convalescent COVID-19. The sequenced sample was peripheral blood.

The DNA is TGTGCCAGCGAGGCGGGGTATGGCTACACCTTC. Translated, it gives CASEAGYGYTF. This chain joins TRBV6-6 to TRBJ1-2, with no D gene named confidently. V sheds 8 bases and J sheds 5 bases, leaving 9 bases between their ends. The CDR3 covers 11 residues, taking in both the cysteine and the phenylalanine. The read is trimmed to its CDR3 DNA, 33 bases read in frame from base 1. CDR1 and CDR2 were assigned from the germline V gene (reference sequence) as MNHNY and SVGAGI.